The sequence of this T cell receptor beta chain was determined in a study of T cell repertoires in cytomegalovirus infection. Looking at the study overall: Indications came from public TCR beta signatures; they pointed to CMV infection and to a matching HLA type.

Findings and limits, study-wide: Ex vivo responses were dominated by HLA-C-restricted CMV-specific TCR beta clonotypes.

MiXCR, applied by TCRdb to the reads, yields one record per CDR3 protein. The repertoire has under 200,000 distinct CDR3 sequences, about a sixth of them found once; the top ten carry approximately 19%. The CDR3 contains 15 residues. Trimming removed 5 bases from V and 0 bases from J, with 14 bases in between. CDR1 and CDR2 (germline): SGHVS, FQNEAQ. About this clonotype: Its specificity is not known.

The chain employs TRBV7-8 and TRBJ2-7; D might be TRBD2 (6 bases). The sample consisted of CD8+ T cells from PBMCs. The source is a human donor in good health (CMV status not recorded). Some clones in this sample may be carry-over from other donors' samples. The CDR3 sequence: CASSLELGGSYEQYF. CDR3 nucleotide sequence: TGTGCCAGCAGCCTCGAATTGGGGGGCTCCTACGAGCAGTACTTC.